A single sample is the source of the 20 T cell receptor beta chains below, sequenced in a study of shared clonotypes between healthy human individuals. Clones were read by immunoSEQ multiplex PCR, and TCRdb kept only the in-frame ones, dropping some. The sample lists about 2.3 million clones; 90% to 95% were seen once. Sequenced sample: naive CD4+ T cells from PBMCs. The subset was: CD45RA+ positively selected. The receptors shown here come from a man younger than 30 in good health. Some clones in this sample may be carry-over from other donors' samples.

The CDR3 reads CASIFRAGEVEAFF. Written as DNA, the CDR3 is TGTGCCAGCATATTCCGGGCTGGGGAGGTTGAAGCTTTCTTT. This sequence joins TRBV6-5 and TRBJ1-1; D remains unclear. CDR3 length: 14 amino acids. Looked up from germline, CDR1 is MNHEY and CDR2 is SVGAGI. With 7 bases removed from V and 7 bases from J, the gap between germline ends came to 19 bases.

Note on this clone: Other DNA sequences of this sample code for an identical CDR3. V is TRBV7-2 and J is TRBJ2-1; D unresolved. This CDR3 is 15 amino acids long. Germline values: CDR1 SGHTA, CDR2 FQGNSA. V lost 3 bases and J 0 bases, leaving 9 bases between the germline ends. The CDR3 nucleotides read TGTGCCAGCAGCTTCCGCTGGAGCTCCTACAATGAGCAGTTCTTC. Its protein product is CASSFRWSSYNEQFF.

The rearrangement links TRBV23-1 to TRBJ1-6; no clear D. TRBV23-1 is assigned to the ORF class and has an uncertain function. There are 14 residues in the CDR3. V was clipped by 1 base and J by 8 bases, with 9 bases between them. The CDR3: CASSQCPGYSPLHF. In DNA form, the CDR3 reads TGCGCCAGCAGTCAATGTCCGGGATATTCACCCCTCCACTTT.

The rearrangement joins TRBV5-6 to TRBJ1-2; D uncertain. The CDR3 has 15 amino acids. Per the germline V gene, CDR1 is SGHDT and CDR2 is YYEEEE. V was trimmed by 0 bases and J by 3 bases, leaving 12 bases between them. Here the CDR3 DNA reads TGTGCCAGCAGCTTGGGGGTGTTGGGAGACTATGGCTACACCTTC. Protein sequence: CASSLGVLGDYGYTF.

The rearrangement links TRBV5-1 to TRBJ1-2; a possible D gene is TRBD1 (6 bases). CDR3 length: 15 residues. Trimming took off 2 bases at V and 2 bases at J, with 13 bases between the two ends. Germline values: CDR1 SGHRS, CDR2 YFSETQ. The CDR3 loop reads CASSFAGTGNYGYTF. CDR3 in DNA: TGCGCCAGCAGCTTTGCCGGTACAGGGAACTATGGCTACACCTTC.

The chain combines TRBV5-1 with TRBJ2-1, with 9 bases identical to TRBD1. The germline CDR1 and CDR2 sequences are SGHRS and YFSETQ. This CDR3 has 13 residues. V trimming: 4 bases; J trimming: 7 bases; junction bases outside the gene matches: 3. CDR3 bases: TGCGCCAGCAGCGGGGACAGGGAAAATGAGCAGTTCTTC. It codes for CASSGDRENEQFF.

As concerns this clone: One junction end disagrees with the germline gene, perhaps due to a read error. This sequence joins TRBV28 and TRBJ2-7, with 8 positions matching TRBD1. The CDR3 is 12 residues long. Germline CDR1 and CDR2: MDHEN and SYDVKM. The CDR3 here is CTTGTGDYEQYF. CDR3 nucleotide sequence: TGCACCACCGGGACAGGAGATTACGAGCAGTACTTC. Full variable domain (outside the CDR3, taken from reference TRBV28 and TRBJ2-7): DVKVTQSSRYLVKRTGEKVFLECVQDMDHENMFWYRQDPGLGLRLIYFSYDVKMKEKGDIPEGYSVSREKKERFSLILESASTNQTSMYLCTTGTGDYEQYFGPGTRLTVT.

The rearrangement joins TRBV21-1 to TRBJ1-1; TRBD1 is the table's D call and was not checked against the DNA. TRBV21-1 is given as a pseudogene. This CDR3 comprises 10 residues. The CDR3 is CASARVDAFF. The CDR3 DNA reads TGTGCCAGCGCCAGGGTTGACGCTTTCTTT.

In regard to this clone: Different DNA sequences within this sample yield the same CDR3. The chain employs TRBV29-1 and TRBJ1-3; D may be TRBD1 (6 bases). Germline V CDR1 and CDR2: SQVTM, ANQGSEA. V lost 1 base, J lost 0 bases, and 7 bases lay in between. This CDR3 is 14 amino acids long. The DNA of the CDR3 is TGCAGCGTTGAAGGAGGGGGCTCTGGAAACACCATATATTTT. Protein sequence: CSVEGGGSGNTIYF.

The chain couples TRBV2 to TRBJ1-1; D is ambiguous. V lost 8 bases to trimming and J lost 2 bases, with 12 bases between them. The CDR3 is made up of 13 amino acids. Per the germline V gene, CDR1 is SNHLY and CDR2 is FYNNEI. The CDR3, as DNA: TGTGCCAGCGAAAAGGCCGGTAACACTGAAGCTTTCTTT. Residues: CASEKAGNTEAFF.

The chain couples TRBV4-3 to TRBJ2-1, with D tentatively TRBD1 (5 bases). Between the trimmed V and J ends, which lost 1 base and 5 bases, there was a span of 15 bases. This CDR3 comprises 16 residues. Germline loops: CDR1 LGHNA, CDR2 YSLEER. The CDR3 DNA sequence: TGCGCCAGCAGCCAAGTTGGGGCTGTGACACACAATGAGCAGTTCTTC. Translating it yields CASSQVGAVTHNEQFF.

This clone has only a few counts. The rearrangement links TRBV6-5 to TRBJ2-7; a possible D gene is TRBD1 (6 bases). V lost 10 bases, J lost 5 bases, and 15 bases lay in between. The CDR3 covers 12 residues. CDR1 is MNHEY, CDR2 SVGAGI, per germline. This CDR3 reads CAIRGQRDEQYF. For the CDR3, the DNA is TGTGCCATCAGGGGACAAAGGGACGAGCAGTACTTC.

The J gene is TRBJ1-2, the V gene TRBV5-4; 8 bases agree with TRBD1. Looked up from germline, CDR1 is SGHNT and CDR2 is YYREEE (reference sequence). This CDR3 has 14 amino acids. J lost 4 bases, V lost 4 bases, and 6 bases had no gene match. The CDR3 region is CASSMDREGYGYTF. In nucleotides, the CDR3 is TGTGCCAGCAGCATGGACAGGGAAGGCTATGGCTACACCTTC.

The CDR3 region has the DNA TGTGCCAGCAGCTTGTTGGCGCTTAAGACTGAAGCTTTCTTT. Translating it yields CASSLLALKTEAFF. This chain uses TRBV5-5 with TRBJ1-1; D is undetermined. The CDR3 is 14 residues long. Germline loops: CDR1 SGHKS, CDR2 YYEKEE (reference sequence). Trimming pared 1 base from V and 5 bases from J, leaving 12 bases between.

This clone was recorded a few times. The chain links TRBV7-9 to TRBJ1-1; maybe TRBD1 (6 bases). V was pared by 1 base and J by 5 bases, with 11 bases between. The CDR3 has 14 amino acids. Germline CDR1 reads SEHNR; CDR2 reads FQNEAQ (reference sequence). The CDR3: CASSLEAGVTEAFF. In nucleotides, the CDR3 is TGTGCCAGCAGCTTAGAGGCAGGGGTTACTGAAGCTTTCTTT.

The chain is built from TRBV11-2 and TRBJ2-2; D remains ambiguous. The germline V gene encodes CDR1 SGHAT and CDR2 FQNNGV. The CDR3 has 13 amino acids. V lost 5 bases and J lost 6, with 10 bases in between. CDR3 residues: CASSPLRSGELFF. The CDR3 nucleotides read TGTGCCAGCAGCCCCTTGCGCTCCGGGGAGCTGTTTTTT.

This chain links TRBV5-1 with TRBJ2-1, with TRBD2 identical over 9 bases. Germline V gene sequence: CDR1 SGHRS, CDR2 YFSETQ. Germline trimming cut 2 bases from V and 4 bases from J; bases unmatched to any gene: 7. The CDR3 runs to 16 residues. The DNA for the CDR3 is TGCGCCAGCAGCTTAGGCCTCACTAGCGGGTACAATGAGCAGTTCTTC. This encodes CASSLGLTSGYNEQFF.

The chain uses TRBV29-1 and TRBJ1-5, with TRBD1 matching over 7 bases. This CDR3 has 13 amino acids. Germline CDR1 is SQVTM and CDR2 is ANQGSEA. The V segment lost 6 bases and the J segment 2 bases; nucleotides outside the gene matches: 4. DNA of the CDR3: TGCAGCGTAAGCGGACAGGGCAATCAGCCCCAGCATTTT. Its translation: CSVSGQGNQPQHF.

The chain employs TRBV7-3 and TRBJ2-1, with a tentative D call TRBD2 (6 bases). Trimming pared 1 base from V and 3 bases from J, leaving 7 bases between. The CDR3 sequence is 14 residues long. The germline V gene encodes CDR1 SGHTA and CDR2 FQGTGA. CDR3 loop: CASSLNGGYNEQFF. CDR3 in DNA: TGTGCCAGCAGCTTAAACGGGGGCTACAATGAGCAGTTCTTC.

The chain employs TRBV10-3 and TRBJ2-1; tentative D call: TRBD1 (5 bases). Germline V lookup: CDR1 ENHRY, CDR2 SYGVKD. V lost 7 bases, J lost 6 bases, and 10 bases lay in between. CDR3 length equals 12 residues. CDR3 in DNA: TGTGCCATCACAGCCCAGGGCAATGAGCAGTTCTTC. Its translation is CAITAQGNEQFF.